These 31 T cell receptor beta chains were sequenced from one sample in a study of blood T cells in healthy people across ages (dated by TCRdb to 2014 to 2015). Libraries were built with 5' RACE. These reads were obtained on an Illumina HiSeq 2500. A second PCR of roughly 6 to 11 cycles was run with a J-beta primer mix and a sample-barcoded 5' primer. In-frame beta chains were kept once TCRdb had trimmed the public reads at Q25 with fastp and called clones with MiXCR. Every entry covers one CDR3 protein and lists the most common genes and DNA from its rows. In all, the sample holds some 750,000 distinct CDR3 sequences, and 20% to 25% of those were seen once. The ten largest account for around a fifth of the sample. The sequenced sample was blood. The origin of the receptors is a man in his 70s in good health.

The chain links TRBV27 to TRBJ2-1; TRBD2 is a possible D gene (5 bases). Matching the DNA end better, TRBJ2-7 makes the J call doubtful. The CDR3 runs 13 residues. The V gene's germline CDR1 is MNHEY and CDR2 SMNVEV (reference sequence). The CDR3 DNA reads TGTGCCAGCAGTTCAACGGGGTTGGGGGAGCAGTACGTC. Encoded protein: CASSSTGLGEQYV.

This chain joins TRBV20-1 and TRBJ1-1; tentatively, D is TRBD1 (5 bases). V was shortened by 2 bases and J by 3 bases, with 13 bases between the two germline ends. Germline V gives CDR1 DFQATT, CDR2 SNEGSKA (reference sequence). The CDR3 sequence is 14 residues long. For the CDR3, the DNA is TGCAGTGCTAGACAGGGCCAGCTATACACTGAAGCTTTCTTT. Its translation: CSARQGQLYTEAFF.

The chain has TRBV27 and TRBJ2-7, with D uncertain. The V end lost 5 bases, the J end lost 4 bases, and 9 bases lay between the germline ends. CDR1 is MNHEY and CDR2 is SMNVEV in the germline V gene (reference sequence). The CDR3 totals 12 residues. Written as DNA, the CDR3 is TGTGCCAGCAGTCCGAGGTCTTACGAGCAGTACGTC. Protein sequence: CASSPRSYEQYV.

The genes are TRBV12-3 or TRBV12-4 and TRBJ1-4; 8 bases align to TRBD1. The length of the CDR3 is 15 residues. J gave up 13 bases and V 4 bases, and 14 bases lay outside the gene matches. The CDR3 region is CASSSGQGVGFRLFF. DNA of the CDR3: TGTGCCAGCAGTTCCGGACAGGGTGTGGGGTTTAGACTGTTTTTT.

This chain joins TRBV3-1 and TRBJ1-1, with a possible D match to TRBD1 (5 bases). Trimming shortened V by 5 bases and J by 1 base, and 11 bases separated the two germline ends. The CDR3 is made up of 14 amino acids. Germline values: CDR1 LGHDT, CDR2 YNNKEL (reference sequence). The CDR3 region is CASSNMGGNTEAFF. DNA for the CDR3: TGTGCCAGCAGCAATATGGGGGGGAACACTGAAGCTTTCTTT. The full variable domain, in which reference TRBV3-1 and TRBJ1-1 provide the parts outside the CDR3, is DTAVSQTPKYLVTQMGNDKSIKCEQNLGHDTMYWYKQDSKKFLKIMFSYNNKELIINETVPNRFSPKSPDKAHLNLHINSLELGDSAVYFCASSNMGGNTEAFFGQGTRLTVV.

This clonotype was counted only a few times. The chain recombines TRBV20-1 with TRBJ1-6, with 9 bases matching TRBD1. CDR1 and CDR2 from the germline V gene are DFQATT and SNEGSKA (reference sequence). The CDR3 contains 15 residues. V lost 2 bases and J lost 4; bases outside the gene matches: 3. The CDR3 loop is CSARSGTGYNSPLHF. DNA for the CDR3: TGCAGTGCTAGATCCGGGACAGGGTATAATTCACCCCTCCACTTT.

This clonotype turned up a few times. This chain links TRBV10-3 with TRBJ1-1; possible D gene TRBD1, 5 bases. Germline V gene data show CDR1 as ENHRY and CDR2 as SYGVKD. The V end lost 4 bases, the J end lost 1 base, and 10 bases lay between the germline ends. This CDR3 is 14 amino acids long. The CDR3 DNA sequence: TGTGCCATCAGTGTTGTGCAGGGGAACACTGAAGCTTTCTTT. Translating it yields CAISVVQGNTEAFF.

The chain joins TRBV12-3 or TRBV12-4 to TRBJ1-2, with D maybe TRBD1 (6 bases). The V end was cut by 9 bases, the J end by 7 bases, with 18 bases between. The CDR3 is 13 residues long. The CDR3 coding sequence is TGTGCCAGTTCCTACTTCGGGGGCTCTGGCTACACCTTC. Protein: CASSYFGGSGYTF.

This clonotype was observed a few times. This CDR3 is CAISPTSGRTEQFF. The CDR3 region has the DNA TGTGCCATCAGTCCTACTAGCGGGAGAACTGAGCAGTTCTTC. The chain combines TRBV10-3 with TRBJ2-1; 11 bases match TRBD2. The CDR3 is 14 amino acids. Looked up from germline, CDR1 is ENHRY and CDR2 is SYGVKD. Trimming took 5 bases from V and 9 from J; bases not matched to a gene: 6.

The chain combines TRBV29-1 with TRBJ1-4; 9 bases align to TRBD1. The CDR3 has 12 amino acids. V lost 4 bases and J lost 8; bases outside the gene matches: 2. In germline, CDR1 is SQVTM, CDR2 ANQGSEA. The CDR3: CSVGQGGEKLFF. In DNA form, the CDR3 reads TGCAGCGTTGGACAGGGGGGAGAAAAACTGTTTTTT.

This clonotype was seen many times. The CDR3 coding sequence is TGCGCCAGCACCAACACAGATACGCAGTATTTT. Its protein product is CASTNTDTQYF. J is TRBJ2-3 and V is TRBV10-2; D unclear. Per germline, CDR1 WSHSY and CDR2 SAAADI. Trimming shortened V by 7 bases and J by 2 bases, and 4 bases separated the two germline ends. This CDR3 has 11 amino acids.

The chain joins TRBV28 to TRBJ2-1; possible D gene TRBD2, 6 bases. The CDR3 runs to 15 residues. CDR1 is MDHEN, CDR2 SYDVKM, per germline. Trimming shortened V by 5 bases and J by 4 bases, and 15 bases separated the two germline ends. DNA of the CDR3: TGTGCCAGCAGTCGGGAGATAAACCTATACAATGAGCAGTTCTTC. Protein sequence: CASSREINLYNEQFF.

The chain couples TRBV20-1 to TRBJ2-3; no firm D call. The germline CDR1 and CDR2 sequences are DFQATT and SNEGSKA (reference sequence). V was shortened by 0 bases and J by 2 bases, with 9 bases between the two germline ends. The CDR3 length is 14 residues. The CDR3 spells CSARDWGFTDTQYF. The CDR3, as DNA: TGCAGTGCTAGAGATTGGGGATTCACAGATACGCAGTATTTT.

The chain is built from TRBV12-3 or TRBV12-4 and TRBJ1-1; D call uncertain. Trimming cost V 8 bases and J 5 bases, with 27 bases left between them. This CDR3 has 17 residues. The CDR3 loop is CASLKPQLRSQRTEAFF. DNA for the CDR3: TGTGCCAGCCTCAAACCCCAGCTCCGGAGCCAGCGAACTGAAGCTTTCTTT.

This clonotype appeared a few times. The gene calls are TRBV18 and TRBJ2-7, with TRBD1 matching over 8 bases. Germline CDR1 KGHSH, CDR2 LQKENI. V shed 6 bases, J shed 0 bases, and the junction held 7 bases outside the gene matches. The CDR3 loop spans 15 amino acids. CDR3 amino acids: CASSPDRGSSYEQYF. The CDR3 DNA reads as TGTGCCAGCTCGCCTGACAGGGGTTCCTCCTACGAGCAGTACTTC.

This clonotype was seen a few times. The gene calls are TRBV18 and TRBJ2-1; 7 bases match TRBD1. CDR3 length: 15 residues. CDR1 is KGHSH, CDR2 LQKENI, per germline. V lost 3 bases to trimming and J lost 6 bases; unmatched junction nucleotides: 8. The chain's CDR3 is CASSPFGTATNEQFF. CDR3 DNA: TGTGCCAGCTCACCGTTTGGGACAGCGACCAATGAGCAGTTCTTC.

The rearrangement joins TRBV7-2 to TRBJ2-7, with a possible D match to TRBD2 (6 bases). Germline V gene sequence: CDR1 SGHTA, CDR2 FQGNSA. This CDR3 has 16 residues. Trimming left V 3 bases short and J 2 bases short, with 17 bases between. The CDR3 DNA sequence: TGTGCCAGCAGCTTCGGGGGTGGAAAACTCCCCTACGAGCAGTACTTC. This gives the protein CASSFGGGKLPYEQYF. Full variable domain (rest looked up from reference TRBV7-2 and TRBJ2-7): GAGVSQSPSNKVTEKGKDVELRCDPISGHTALYWYRQSLGQGLEFLIYFQGNSAPDKSGLPSDRFSAERTGGSVSTLTIQRTQQEDSAVYLCASSFGGGKLPYEQYFGPGTRLTVT.

CDR3 region: CASSEGWAENYGYTF. As DNA, the CDR3 is TGTGCCAGCAGTGAAGGTTGGGCAGAAAACTATGGCTACACCTTC. This chain uses TRBV6-1 with TRBJ1-2; D gene uncertain. CDR1 is MNHNS, CDR2 SASEGT, per germline. The V end lost 1 base, the J end lost 2 bases, and 11 bases lay between the germline ends. CDR3 size: 15 residues.

Only a few counts were recorded for this clonotype. V usage is TRBV7-2 and J usage is TRBJ1-2; possibly TRBD1 for D (6 bases). V gave up 3 bases and J gave up 3 bases, with 11 bases separating them. Per germline, CDR1 SGHTA and CDR2 FQGNSA. CDR3 length: 14 residues. This CDR3 is CASSLAGQYYGYTF. In DNA form, the CDR3 reads TGTGCCAGCAGCTTGGCCGGACAGTACTATGGCTACACCTTC.

The rearrangement uses TRBV14 and TRBJ2-1; possible D gene TRBD1, 6 bases. From germline, CDR1 is SGHDN and CDR2 FVKESK. Trimming removed 3 bases from V and 0 bases from J, with 15 bases in between. The CDR3 extends over 17 amino acids. The CDR3 sequence: CASSQGQGRSSYNEQFF. The CDR3 DNA reads TGTGCCAGCAGCCAGGGCCAGGGGCGAAGCTCCTACAATGAGCAGTTCTTC.

The CDR3 here is CASSLKTEQFF. For the CDR3, the DNA is TGTGCCAGCAGTTTAAAGACAGAGCAGTTCTTC. This chain joins TRBV28 and TRBJ2-1; D uncertain. Germline V gives CDR1 MDHEN, CDR2 SYDVKM. The V end was cut by 2 bases, the J end by 10 bases, with 6 bases between. The CDR3 is 11 amino acids.

This clonotype was recorded once. In DNA, the CDR3 is TGTGCCACCAGGTTACCGGGACTAGCGGGAGCTTATAATGAGCAGTTCTTC. Translated, it gives CATRLPGLAGAYNEQFF. V usage is TRBV24-1 and J usage is TRBJ2-5; 14 bases are shared with TRBD2. TRBJ2-1 explains the end of the DNA better; the J call may be wrong. Germline lookup yields CDR1 KGHDR and CDR2 SFDVKD. The CDR3 has 17 residues.

This clonotype was counted many times. The chain joins TRBV7-2 to TRBJ2-1; 9 positions agree with TRBD2. There are 16 residues in the CDR3. V dropped 3 bases and J dropped 6; count of bases not matched to a gene: 9. CDR1 is SGHTA, CDR2 FQGNSA, per germline. For the CDR3, the DNA is TGTGCCAGCAGCTTCGCCGGGACTAGCCCTTTCAATGAGCAGTTCTTC. This translates into CASSFAGTSPFNEQFF.

In this sample, this clonotype turned up a few times. This chain links TRBV6-5 with TRBJ1-4, with D tentatively TRBD1 (5 bases). Trimming cost V 5 bases and J 7 bases, with 14 bases left between them. Germline V lookup: CDR1 MNHEY, CDR2 SVGAGI. CDR3 length equals 14 residues. In DNA form, the CDR3 reads TGTGCCAGCAGTGGACAACCGAGGGGTGAAAAACTGTTTTTT. Translated, it gives CASSGQPRGEKLFF.

This clonotype has more than one count but fewer than ten. The rearrangement joins TRBV15 to TRBJ2-1, with 7 bases identical to TRBD1. Trimming cost V 1 base and J 3 bases; bases outside gene matches: 3. Germline V gene sequence: CDR1 LNHNV, CDR2 YYDKDF (reference sequence). The CDR3 has 15 amino acids. The CDR3 sequence: CATSRGQGVYNEQFF. As DNA, the CDR3 is TGTGCCACCAGCAGAGGGCAGGGGGTCTACAATGAGCAGTTCTTC. The full variable domain, its missing parts supplied by reference TRBV15 and TRBJ2-1, is DAMVIQNPRYQVTQFGKPVTLSCSQTLNHNVMYWYQQKSSQAPKLLFHYYDKDFNNEADTPDNFQSRRPNTSFCFLDIRSPGLGDTAMYLCATSRGQGVYNEQFFGPGTRLTVL.

V gene TRBV7-9 combines with J gene TRBJ2-1; weak D call: TRBD2 (5 bases). CDR1 is SEHNR, CDR2 FQNEAQ, per germline (reference sequence). The V gene lost 8 bases and the J gene lost 3 bases, with 11 bases spanning the gap. This CDR3 region has 13 residues. The CDR3 DNA reads as TGTGCCAGCGAAGTCGGAGGCTACAATGAGCAGTTCTTC. Its translation is CASEVGGYNEQFF. Full variable domain (outside the CDR3, taken from reference TRBV7-9 and TRBJ2-1): DTGVSQNPRHKITKRGQNVTFRCDPISEHNRLYWYRQTLGQGPEFLTYFQNEAQLEKSRLLSDRFSAERPKGSFSTLEIQRTEQGDSAMYLCASEVGGYNEQFFGPGTRLTVL.

This clonotype was seen a few times. Sequence at one end of the junction differs from germline and may be a read error. This sequence joins TRBV7-3 and TRBJ1-1, with TRBD1 identical over 7 bases. The CDR3 has 14 residues. CDR1 SGHTA and CDR2 FQGTGA come from the germline V gene. Here the CDR3 reads CAGSRQGLNTEAFF. The DNA of the CDR3 is TGTGCCGGCAGCCGACAGGGCCTGAACACTGAAGCTTTCTTT.

In its sample, this clonotype was seen many times. The chain links TRBV7-3 to TRBJ2-1, with a weak D call TRBD2 (6 bases). This CDR3 has 15 residues. The V gene's germline CDR1 is SGHTA and CDR2 FQGTGA. The ends were cut back, 3 bases at V and 4 bases at J, with 13 bases in the middle. CDR3: CASSFGVAAYNEQFF. For the CDR3, the DNA is TGTGCCAGCAGCTTTGGGGTAGCGGCTTACAATGAGCAGTTCTTC.

V is TRBV27 and J is TRBJ2-7; 9 bases map to TRBD2. The germline V gene encodes CDR1 MNHEY and CDR2 SMNVEV (reference sequence). The J segment lost 0 bases and the V segment lost 4 bases, leaving 13 bases of the junction unmatched. The CDR3 sequence is 18 residues long. CDR3 loop: CASSSTKFRTSDSYEQYF. The CDR3 nucleotides read TGTGCCAGCAGTTCAACTAAATTCAGGACTAGCGACTCCTACGAGCAGTACTTC.

This clonotype was observed a handful of times. This chain uses TRBV5-6 with TRBJ1-2; 7 bases align to TRBD1. CDR3 length: 14 amino acids. Germline values: CDR1 SGHDT, CDR2 YYEEEE. J gave up 3 bases and V 4 bases, and 6 bases lay outside the gene matches. This CDR3 reads CASSPMTGYYGYTF. DNA of the CDR3: TGTGCCAGCAGCCCCATGACAGGGTACTATGGCTACACCTTC.

The chain uses TRBV7-2 and TRBJ2-2, with 16 bases matching TRBD2. The ends lost 4 bases at V and 4 bases at J; junction bases unmatched: 6. The CDR3 runs to 18 residues. CDR1 is SGHTA and CDR2 is FQGNSA in the germline V gene. Here the CDR3 DNA reads TGTGCCAGCAGCTCGGGACTAGCGGGGGGGCTCGTCACCGGGGAGCTGTTTTTT. This codes for CASSSGLAGGLVTGELFF.